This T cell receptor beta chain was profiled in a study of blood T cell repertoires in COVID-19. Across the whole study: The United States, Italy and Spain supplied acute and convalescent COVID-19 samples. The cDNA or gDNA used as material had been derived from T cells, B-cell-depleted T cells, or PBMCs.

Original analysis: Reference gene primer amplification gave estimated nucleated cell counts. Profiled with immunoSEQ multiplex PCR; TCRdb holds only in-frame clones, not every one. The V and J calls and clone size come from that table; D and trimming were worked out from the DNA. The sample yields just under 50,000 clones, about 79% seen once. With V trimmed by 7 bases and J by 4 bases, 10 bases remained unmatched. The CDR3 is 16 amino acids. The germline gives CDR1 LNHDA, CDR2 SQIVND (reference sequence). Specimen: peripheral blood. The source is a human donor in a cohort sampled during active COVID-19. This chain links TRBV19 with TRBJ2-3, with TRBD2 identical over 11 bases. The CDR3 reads CASKPGLAVAADTQYF. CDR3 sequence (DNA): TGTGCCAGTAAACCGGGACTAGCGGTAGCTGCAGATACGCAGTATTTT.